The 18 T cell receptor beta chains given below trace back to one sample, sequenced in a study of shared clonotypes between healthy human individuals. TCRdb's table, derived via immunoSEQ multiplex PCR, lists solely in-frame clones and lacks some. This table holds a few million clones, about 94% found once. The sample taken for sequencing was naive CD4+ T cells sorted from blood. Subset defined: CD45RA+ positively selected. These receptors all come from a man younger than 35 in good health.

The CDR3 reads CASSLVGAGKNTEAFF. CDR3 nucleotides: TGCGCCAGCAGCTTGGTAGGGGCAGGGAAGAACACTGAAGCTTTCTTT. V and J are TRBV5-1 and TRBJ1-1; possible D gene TRBD1, 5 bases. Germline lookup yields CDR1 SGHRS and CDR2 YFSETQ. This CDR3 region has 16 residues. V shed 0 bases and J shed 1 base, with 13 bases lying between them. The full variable domain, its missing parts supplied by reference TRBV5-1 and TRBJ1-1, is KAGVTQTPRYLIKTRGQQVTLSCSPISGHRSVSWYQQTPGQGLQFLFEYFSETQRNKGNFPGRFSGRQFSNSRSEMNVSTLELGDSALYLCASSLVGAGKNTEAFFGQGTRLTVV.

A word on this clone: Different DNA sequences within this sample yield the same CDR3. CDR3 residues: CASSPDSSYGYTF. CDR3 in DNA: TGCGCCAGCAGCCCGGACAGCTCCTATGGCTACACCTTC. V and J are TRBV5-1 and TRBJ1-2, with a tentative D call TRBD1 (6 bases). Trimming cost V 4 bases and J 4 bases, with 11 bases left between them. The CDR3 runs to 13 residues. Germline loops: CDR1 SGHRS, CDR2 YFSETQ.

The chain links TRBV4-2 to TRBJ1-4; weak D call: TRBD1 (5 bases). V lost 6 bases to trimming and J lost 4 bases, with 18 bases between them. Germline lookup yields CDR1 LGHNA and CDR2 YNFKEQ. The CDR3 contains 16 residues. Written as DNA, the CDR3 is TGTGCCAGCAGGTTCGACGGTGACAGTGGTAATGAAAAACTGTTTTTT. Its protein is CASRFDGDSGNEKLFF.

This chain connects TRBV7-6 to TRBJ2-5; D is ambiguous. Germline V gene sequence: CDR1 SGHVS, CDR2 FNYEAQ. Trimming cost V 6 bases and J 5 bases, with 13 bases left between them. This CDR3 has 13 amino acids. In DNA form, the CDR3 reads TGTGCCAGCAGGCGCAGTGTCGGCGAGACCCAGTACTTC. As protein: CASRRSVGETQYF.

Regarding this clone: The sample carries other DNA sequences with the same CDR3. V usage is TRBV30 and J usage is TRBJ1-5; D gene unclear. From germline, CDR1 is GTSNPN and CDR2 SVGIG (reference sequence). This CDR3 has 13 amino acids. V was clipped by 0 bases and J by 2 bases, with 5 bases between them. CDR3 bases: TGTGCCTGGAGTGTAGAAGGCAATCAGCCCCAGCATTTT. This sequence encodes CAWSVEGNQPQHF.

This clone has just one count. CDR3: CASRKGTTYEQYF. In DNA, the CDR3 is TGTGCCAGCAGGAAGGGGACGACCTACGAGCAGTACTTC. V is TRBV6-5 and J is TRBJ2-7; the D call may be TRBD1 or TRBD2 (5 bases each). CDR3 length equals 13 residues. The V gene lost 6 bases and the J gene lost 2 bases, with 11 bases spanning the gap. Germline V gene lookup returns CDR1 MNHEY and CDR2 SVGAGI.

This clone showed up just a few times. The CDR3 here is CASKADRGTYEQYF. CDR3 nucleotides: TGTGCCAGTAAGGCAGACAGGGGAACCTACGAGCAGTACTTC. This chain uses TRBV19 with TRBJ2-7; TRBD1 aligns across 8 bases. Germline V gene lookup returns CDR1 LNHDA and CDR2 SQIVND (reference sequence). After removal of 7 bases from V and 2 bases from J, the junction contained 7 bases not matched to a gene. This CDR3 region has 14 residues.

This sequence joins TRBV11-3 and TRBJ2-3; D is uncertain. The CDR3 has 12 residues. V was clipped by 3 bases and J by 4 bases, with 5 bases between them. The V gene's germline CDR1 is SGHNT and CDR2 YENEEA. The CDR3 DNA follows: TGTGCCAGCAGCTTTATCGCAGATACGCAGTATTTT. Translated: CASSFIADTQYF.

The rearrangement uses TRBV5-1 and TRBJ2-5, with 8 positions matching TRBD1. Germline CDR1 is SGHRS and CDR2 is YFSETQ. The V and J ends lost 8 bases and 5 bases, in that order; junction bases with no gene match: 11. There are 14 residues in the CDR3. The CDR3: CASGPGQAAETQYF. The CDR3 DNA reads as TGCGCCAGTGGTCCGGGACAGGCGGCGGAGACCCAGTACTTC.

The chain has TRBV18 and TRBJ2-7; 9 bases line up with TRBD2. The germline CDR1 and CDR2 sequences are KGHSH and LQKENI. The CDR3 contains 15 residues. The V and J ends lost 3 bases and 5 bases, in that order; junction bases with no gene match: 8. The CDR3 reads CASSPGLARPHEQYF. The CDR3 nucleotides read TGTGCCAGCTCACCTGGACTAGCGCGCCCCCACGAGCAGTACTTC.

V usage is TRBV7-9 and J usage is TRBJ2-7; no reliable D call. This CDR3 has 12 amino acids. In germline, CDR1 is SEHNR, CDR2 FQNEAQ (reference sequence). V shed 5 bases and J shed 6 bases, with 11 bases lying between them. CDR3 DNA: TGTGCCAGCAGCCAAGAGGTAGGCGAGCAGTACTTC. Translating gives CASSQEVGEQYF.

The V and J genes are TRBV19 and TRBJ1-5, with TRBD1 as a possible D gene (6 bases). Germline CDR1 LNHDA, CDR2 SQIVND (reference sequence). Trimming stripped 10 bases from V and 1 base from J, with 23 bases between. There are 17 residues in the CDR3. This chain's CDR3 is CATPGGQGGVSNQPQHF. For the CDR3, the DNA is TGTGCCACTCCCGGGGGGCAGGGTGGGGTCAGCAATCAGCCCCAGCATTTT.

The rearrangement links TRBV23-1 to TRBJ1-6; D unclear. TRBV23-1 is classed as an ORF, of uncertain function. CDR3 size: 18 residues. V was clipped by 6 bases and J by 1 base, with 19 bases between them. The CDR3, as DNA: TGCGCCAGCAGCCAAGGACCAGGATATCGGTCCTATAATTCACCCCTCCACTTT. This sequence encodes CASSQGPGYRSYNSPLHF.

The chain combines TRBV30 with TRBJ1-6; D is perhaps TRBD1 (5 bases). Germline V gene data show CDR1 as GTSNPN and CDR2 as SVGIG (reference sequence). This CDR3 has 14 amino acids. V lost 2 bases and J 3 bases, leaving 8 bases between the germline ends. Here the CDR3 DNA reads TGTGCCTGGAGTCAGGGCGACTATAATTCACCCCTCCACTTT. Translating gives CAWSQGDYNSPLHF.

The gene calls are TRBV9 and TRBJ1-4; tentatively, D is TRBD1 (5 bases). Trimming removed 4 bases from V and 7 bases from J, with 17 bases in between. This CDR3 contains 15 residues. The germline gives CDR1 SGDLS, CDR2 YYNGEE. The CDR3 is CASSQGPARGEKLFF. Written as DNA, the CDR3 is TGTGCCAGCAGCCAAGGGCCTGCTAGGGGTGAAAAACTGTTTTTT.

The rearrangement links TRBV4-1 to TRBJ1-4, with 11 bases lining up with TRBD1. Germline CDR1 and CDR2: MGHRA and YSYEKL. V trimming: 3 bases; J trimming: 4 bases; junction bases outside the gene matches: 10. CDR3 size: 18 residues. Written as DNA, the CDR3 is TGCGCCAGCAGCCACCCTCCGGGACAGGGGGTAGGTAATGAAAAACTGTTTTTT. Translation: CASSHPPGQGVGNEKLFF.

This chain links TRBV27 with TRBJ2-7, with D possibly being TRBD1 (6 bases). With 7 bases removed from V and 3 bases from J, the gap between germline ends came to 13 bases. Per the germline V gene, CDR1 is MNHEY and CDR2 is SMNVEV (reference sequence). The CDR3 sequence is 13 residues long. The CDR3 sequence: CASTGQNDYEQYF. CDR3 DNA: TGTGCCAGCACTGGACAGAACGACTACGAGCAGTACTTC.

The rearrangement uses TRBV2 and TRBJ2-2, with TRBD1 identical over 7 bases. This CDR3 is built from 16 residues. The germline CDR1 and CDR2 sequences are SNHLY and FYNNEI. J was trimmed by 3 bases and V by 6 bases; bases with no gene match: 10. This chain's CDR3 is CASRPRGGRDTGELFF. In DNA form, the CDR3 reads TGTGCCAGCAGACCCCGAGGGGGCAGGGACACCGGGGAGCTGTTTTTT.